The next 20 T cell receptor beta chains were all read from a single sample in a study of blood T cells in healthy people across ages (dated by TCRdb to 2015 to 2017). The library was built by means of 5' RACE. A second PCR of roughly 7 to 12 cycles was run with a J-beta primer mix and a sample-barcoded 5' primer. TCRdb reanalyzed the raw reads on its own, using fastp at Q25 for trimming and MiXCR for clone calling, and kept in-frame beta chains. Each entry merges the rows of one CDR3 protein and shows their most common DNA and genes. Present in this sample are over 1,500,000 distinct CDR3 sequences, about 39% of which were seen just once. The top ten hold about 23% of the sample. Sequences were obtained from blood. The receptors originated from a human donor in good health.

The chain has TRBV20-1 and TRBJ1-5; perhaps TRBD1 as D (5 bases). The V and J ends lost 6 bases and 5 bases respectively, with 29 bases between them. The V gene's germline CDR1 is DFQATT and CDR2 SNEGSKA (reference sequence). This CDR3 has 18 residues. The CDR3 DNA sequence: TGCAGTGCGATTCGGGGCAGAACAACCCAGAGCGCAGATCAGCCCCAGCATTTT. Amino acids: CSAIRGRTTQSADQPQHF.

In its sample, this clonotype was seen a few times. Here the CDR3 DNA reads TGTGCCAGCAGTGAAGCGGGACGGAATGGCTACACCTTC. The encoded protein is CASSEAGRNGYTF. The chain has TRBV2 and TRBJ1-2, with a possible D match to TRBD1 (5 bases). V shed 0 bases and J shed 6 bases, with 8 bases lying between them. The length of the CDR3 is 13 residues. Per germline, CDR1 SNHLY and CDR2 FYNNEI.

This clonotype has just one count. V is TRBV7-6 and J is TRBJ2-1; the D gene is possibly TRBD1 (5 bases). The tail of the sequence fits TRBJ2-7 better, so the J call may be wrong. The V gene's germline CDR1 is SGHVS and CDR2 FNYEAQ. The CDR3 runs 16 residues. The CDR3 loop is CASSLAVGQGIYEQYF. In DNA, the CDR3 is TGTGCCAGCAGCTTAGCAGTAGGGCAGGGTATCTACGAGCAGTACTTC.

To note about this clonotype: A read error may be the cause here, since a much bigger clone is one base away. The rearrangement links TRBV7-9 to TRBJ2-1; D gene ambiguous. Germline V gene lookup returns CDR1 SEHNR and CDR2 FQNEAQ (reference sequence). The CDR3 spans 18 residues. Trimming removed 4 bases at V and 7 bases at J, with 26 bases between. In DNA, the CDR3 is TGTGCCAGCAGCTCAGGTCTGTTTGTGTGGGGATCCGGGAATGAGCAGTTCTTC. Translation: CASSSGLFVWGSGNEQFF. Full variable domain (rest looked up from reference TRBV7-9 and TRBJ2-1): DTGVSQNPRHKITKRGQNVTFRCDPISEHNRLYWYRQTLGQGPEFLTYFQNEAQLEKSRLLSDRFSAERPKGSFSTLEIQRTEQGDSAMYLCASSSGLFVWGSGNEQFFGPGTRLTVL.

Details on this clonotype: At one of its ends the junction is not consistent with the germline gene, which may arise from a read error. The genes are TRBV5-1 and TRBJ2-3; D unresolved. Germline lookup yields CDR1 SGHRS and CDR2 YFSETQ. There are 14 residues in the CDR3. Here the CDR3 reads CAGRRLISTDTQYF. The CDR3 DNA sequence: TGCGCCGGCAGAAGATTAATCAGCACAGATACGCAGTATTTT.

This chain uses TRBV20-1 with TRBJ2-7, with 10 bases matching TRBD1. Trimming removed 4 bases from V and 0 bases from J; junction bases left unmatched: 3. Germline V gene sequence: CDR1 DFQATT, CDR2 SNEGSKA (reference sequence). CDR3 size: 14 residues. CDR3 amino acids: CSAKGQGPSYEQYF. The CDR3 coding sequence is TGCAGTGCTAAGGGACAGGGGCCCTCCTACGAGCAGTACTTC.

This clonotype was counted a single time. A read error may account for a junction end that differs from germline. The CDR3 DNA is TGTGCCAGCACACGAGACAGGGGATCAAGCACCGGGGAGCGGTTTTTT. Protein product: CASTRDRGSSTGERFF. The chain joins TRBV6-2 or TRBV6-3 to TRBJ2-2; 8 bases agree with TRBD1. Germline V gene lookup returns CDR1 MNHEY and CDR2 SVGEGT. This CDR3 contains 16 residues.

This clonotype was counted at least ten times. The rearrangement uses TRBV7-3 and TRBJ1-1; 8 bases align to TRBD1. The CDR3 runs to 15 residues. J was trimmed by 4 bases and V by 6 bases; bases with no gene match: 10. Per germline, CDR1 SGHTA and CDR2 FQGTGA. For the CDR3, the DNA is TGTGCCAGCAGACTAACAGGGGGAGGGGGCACTGAAGCTTTCTTT. This encodes CASRLTGGGGTEAFF.

This clonotype was counted only a few times. CDR3 in amino acids: CASSVADREFADTQYF. The CDR3 DNA follows: TGTGCCAGCAGCGTCGCAGACAGGGAATTTGCAGATACGCAGTATTTT. The chain joins TRBV7-6 to TRBJ2-3; TRBD1 aligns across 7 bases. Germline V gene lookup returns CDR1 SGHVS and CDR2 FNYEAQ. This CDR3 spans 16 amino acids. V was pared by 5 bases and J by 4 bases, with 12 bases of the junction left unmatched.

The chain has TRBV9 and TRBJ2-7, with D uncertain. CDR3 size: 12 residues. Trimming cost V 1 base and J 6 bases, with 8 bases left between them. The germline CDR1 and CDR2 sequences are SGDLS and YYNGEE. CDR3: CASSVLDGEQYF. CDR3 nucleotide sequence: TGTGCCAGCAGCGTATTAGACGGCGAGCAGTACTTC.

The chain combines TRBV27 with TRBJ1-6, with D perhaps TRBD1 (5 bases). Germline loops: CDR1 MNHEY, CDR2 SMNVEV (reference sequence). V lost 2 bases, J lost 0 bases, and 11 bases lay in between. The CDR3 totals 17 residues. The CDR3 region is CASSLRGGLSYNSPLHF. CDR3 sequence (DNA): TGTGCCAGCAGTTTAAGGGGCGGCCTCTCCTATAATTCACCCCTCCACTTT.

The gene calls are TRBV5-1 and TRBJ2-7; D is ambiguous. The CDR3 consists of 16 residues. Germline V gives CDR1 SGHRS, CDR2 YFSETQ. Trimming cost V 0 bases and J 1 base, with 14 bases left between them. The CDR3 nucleotides are TGCGCCAGCAGCTTGGAAACAGACCCTGGGTCCTACGAGCAGTACTTC. It encodes CASSLETDPGSYEQYF.

The chain uses TRBV12-3 or TRBV12-4 and TRBJ1-5; D gene unclear. The CDR3 runs 16 residues. Trimming removed 1 base from V and 4 bases from J, with 14 bases in between. CDR3 sequence (DNA): TGTGCCAGCAGTTTAGTTGGAGGATTAGAGAATCAGCCCCAGCATTTT. As protein: CASSLVGGLENQPQHF.

The chain employs TRBV20-1 and TRBJ1-2, with a weak D call TRBD1 (6 bases). Trimming removed 0 bases from V and 4 bases from J, with 15 bases in between. Germline CDR1 and CDR2: DFQATT and SNEGSKA (reference sequence). CDR3 length: 15 amino acids. CDR3: CSARDPRGGSYGYTF. The CDR3 DNA reads as TGCAGTGCTAGAGATCCCCGGGGGGGCTCCTATGGCTACACCTTC.

This clonotype was recorded a few times. The chain employs TRBV28 and TRBJ2-7, with D perhaps given as TRBD1 or TRBD2 (6 bases each). With 2 bases removed from V and 7 bases from J, the gap between germline ends came to 18 bases. The CDR3 covers 15 residues. Germline lookup yields CDR1 MDHEN and CDR2 SYDVKM. The CDR3 nucleotides are TGTGCCAGCAGTTTAAGGACAGACCCGGGGAGGGAGCAGTACTTC. Residues: CASSLRTDPGREQYF.

This chain connects TRBV28 to TRBJ2-7; D is undetermined. V was shortened by 5 bases and J by 0 bases, with 11 bases between the two germline ends. This CDR3 has 14 amino acids. Germline-derived CDR1 and CDR2 are MDHEN and SYDVKM. The chain's CDR3 is CASSPDTDSYEQYF. The CDR3 nucleotides are TGTGCCAGCAGTCCCGACACCGACTCCTACGAGCAGTACTTC.

The chain employs TRBV4-3 and TRBJ2-5, with 10 bases matching TRBD2. The CDR3 is 14 amino acids. The ends lost 3 bases at V and 5 bases at J; junction bases unmatched: 3. Germline CDR1 and CDR2: LGHNA and YSLEER. For the CDR3, the DNA is TGCGCCAGCAGCCAGGGACTAGCGTCCGAGACCCAGTACTTC. It encodes CASSQGLASETQYF.

The chain employs TRBV18 and TRBJ1-2; 10 positions agree with TRBD1. The CDR3 runs 14 residues. The V gene end was trimmed by 4 bases and the J gene end by 7 bases; junction bases not matched to a gene: 6. Germline CDR1 KGHSH, CDR2 LQKENI. The CDR3 coding sequence is TGTGCCAGCTCACGCGGGACAGGGGACGGTGGCTACACCTTC. Translation gives CASSRGTGDGGYTF.

This clonotype was recorded a few times. This chain uses TRBV10-3 with TRBJ2-3; tentatively, D is TRBD1 (5 bases). V was pared by 0 bases and J by 3 bases, with 13 bases between. The germline V gene encodes CDR1 ENHRY and CDR2 SYGVKD. This CDR3 contains 16 residues. CDR3 bases: TGTGCCATCAGTGAGTCGCTAAGGGGCAGAACAGATACGCAGTATTTT. Translation gives CAISESLRGRTDTQYF.

The chain has TRBV9 and TRBJ1-5; tentative D call: TRBD1 (6 bases). The CDR3 length is 14 residues. Germline loops: CDR1 SGDLS, CDR2 YYNGEE. Between the trimmed V and J ends, which lost 0 bases and 5 bases, there was a span of 9 bases. CDR3 loop: CASSVGQDDQPQHF. CDR3 bases: TGTGCCAGCAGCGTAGGACAGGATGATCAGCCCCAGCATTTT. Drawing the rest from reference TRBV9 and TRBJ1-5, the complete variable domain is DSGVTQTPKHLITATGQRVTLRCSPRSGDLSVYWYQQSLDQGLQFLIQYYNGEERAKGNILERFSAQQFPDLHSELNLSSLELGDSALYFCASSVGQDDQPQHFGDGTRLSIL.